Listed below are T cell receptor beta chains from one sample, sequenced in a study of blood T cell repertoires in COVID-19. Sequencing used immunoSEQ multiplex PCR; TCRdb keeps in-frame clones, though not all of them. The data contain some 460,000 clones, roughly 87% of them seen just once; the ten biggest clones take up 1.5% to 2%. The specimen sequenced was PBMCs or T cells enriched from blood (not recorded which). The receptors come from a woman younger than 30 with acute COVID-19. CDR3s include the opening cysteine and the closing phenylalanine or tryptophan. D genes are given only for firm matches.

d_call j_call v_call cdr3_nt cdr3_aa
TRBD1 TRBJ1-2 TRBV28 TGTGCCAGCAGTCCTACAGGGGCTGGCTACACCTTC CASSPTGAGYTF
TRBD1 TRBJ1-2 TRBV5-4 TGTGCCAGCAGCTCAACTCCAGGGGGCAACTATGGCTACACCTTC CASSSTPGGNYGYTF
TRBD1 TRBJ1-4 TRBV7-9 TGTGCCAGCAGCACCTGGACAGGGGGAAAAGAAAAACTGTTTTTT CASSTWTGGKEKLFF
TRBD1 TRBJ2-7 TRBV6-5 TGTGCCAGCTCGACAGGGGGCGTTTTATACGAGCAGTACTTC CASSTGGVLYEQYF
NA TRBJ1-5 TRBV27 TGTGCCAGCAAGGAGGGAAATCAGCCCCAGCATTTT CASKEGNQPQHF
NA TRBJ1-2 TRBV6-1 TGTGCCAGCAGTGAAGTCCCTCGAGACTATGGCTACACCTTC CASSEVPRDYGYTF
NA TRBJ1-1 TRBV9 TGTGCCAGCAGCCCCGGGGGAGCGAACACTGAAGCTTTCTTT CASSPGGANTEAFF
TRBD1 TRBJ2-7 TRBV7-2 TGTGCCAGCAGCGGATACAGGGGGCCGATCGACGAGCAGTACTTC CASSGYRGPIDEQYF
TRBD1 TRBJ1-2 TRBV12-5 TGTGCTAGTGGTCCCCCCGGGACAGGGACTTATGGCTACACCTTC CASGPPGTGTYGYTF
TRBD2 TRBJ2-2 TRBV11-2 TGTGCCAGCGGGCAGGGAGGGTCGACCGGGGAGCTGTTTTTT CASGQGGSTGELFF
TRBD1 TRBJ1-2 TRBV4-1 TGCGCCAGCAGCCAAGACCCGACAGGGGCAAACTATGGCTACACCTTC CASSQDPTGANYGYTF
NA TRBJ1-2 TRBV15 TGTGCCACCAGCAGATCTCGGAGTGCAGAGAACTATGGCTACACCTTC CATSRSRSAENYGYTF
TRBD2 TRBJ2-7 TRBV4-2 TGTGCCAGCAGCCAAGATTGGTCTAGCGGGATCTACGAGCAGTACTTC CASSQDWSSGIYEQYF
TRBD1 TRBJ1-3 TRBV5-1 TGCGCCAGCAGCCCGGAGACAGGGGTCTCTGGAAACACCATATATTTT CASSPETGVSGNTIYF
TRBD2 TRBJ2-4 TRBV18 TGTGCCAGCTCACCACCTACTAGCGGGGGCCCCGGGTCCAAAAACATTCAGTACTTC CASSPPTSGGPGSKNIQYF